This T cell receptor (beta chain) was sequenced for a study of T cells in tuberculosis. About the study: Sequenced TCRs come from CD1B-GMM tetramer-binding T cells. Study-level results: GMM-specific TCRs were nearer to active tuberculosis alpha repertoires, suggesting expansion.

Data came from immunoSEQ multiplex PCR; TCRdb stores just in-frame clones and leaves some out. The profile covers about 20,000 clones, with 75% to 90% appearing a single time and about 15% taken by the ten largest. Adolescents were screened for latent TB by skin test and IGRA. Unsorted cryopreserved PBMC were sequenced, averaging about 100,000 T cells per clinical donor. The sample holds one count of this clone. Antigen: not known. Germline V gives CDR1 SQVTM, CDR2 ANQGSEA. CDR3 length equals 13 residues. V gave up 2 bases and J gave up 3 bases, with 11 bases separating them. The chain joins TRBV29-1 to TRBJ2-7, with a possible D match to TRBD1 (6 bases). This clonotype was obtained from a donor aged 5 to 30 with latent tuberculosis or without tuberculosis infection. Sequences were obtained from PBMCs. CDR3 sequence reads: CSVEKIQGYEQYF. DNA for the CDR3: TGCAGCGTTGAAAAAATACAGGGCTACGAGCAGTACTTC.